A single sample is the source of the 31 T cell receptor beta chains below, sequenced in a study of T cells in Graves' hyperthyroidism and ophthalmopathy. RNA transcripts yielded amplified TCR beta CDR3 regions. HTBI primers drove first-round RT-PCR of the TCR CDR3. TCRdb ran MiXCR on the multiplex PCR reads and lists one entry per CDR3 protein. Seen here are roughly 400,000 distinct CDR3 sequences, around 25% observed once, and the top ten hold more than 60%. Input material: blood. The receptors shown here come from a man aged 45-60 years with Graves' hyperthyroidism.

CDR3 in DNA: TGTGCCAGCAGGCCCGGGACAGGGGTTAGTTCTGGGGCCAACGTCCTGACTTTC. Its translation: CASRPGTGVSSGANVLTF. The chain combines TRBV2 with TRBJ2-6; 10 bases align to TRBD1. The V gene's germline CDR1 is SNHLY and CDR2 FYNNEI. J was trimmed by 1 base and V by 6 bases; bases with no gene match: 9. The CDR3 has 18 amino acids.

This clonotype was observed many times. The chain carries TRBV7-8 and TRBJ1-1; maybe TRBD1 (6 bases). Germline V gene data show CDR1 as SGHVS and CDR2 as FQNEAQ. The CDR3 is 14 residues long. V lost 5 bases to trimming and J lost 6 bases, with 16 bases between them. The CDR3 spells CASSITLGAAEAFF. As DNA, the CDR3 is TGTGCCAGCAGCATAACGCTGGGGGCTGCTGAAGCTTTCTTT.

This clonotype occurred many times. The genes are TRBV27 and TRBJ2-5; 10 bases are a match to TRBD1. Losses at the gene ends were 4 bases for V and 5 bases for J; bases not matched to a gene: 4. There are 14 residues in the CDR3. In germline, CDR1 is MNHEY, CDR2 SMNVEV (reference sequence). The CDR3 nucleotides are TGTGCCAGCAGTTCTCGACAGGGGGCTGAGACCCAGTACTTC. Protein: CASSSRQGAETQYF.

This chain joins TRBV3-1 and TRBJ1-1, with TRBD1 as a possible D gene (5 bases). Germline V lookup: CDR1 LGHDT, CDR2 YNNKEL (reference sequence). This CDR3 contains 14 residues. Trimming took 5 bases from V and 0 from J, leaving 10 bases between them. This chain's CDR3 is CASSGAALNTEAFF. DNA of the CDR3: TGTGCCAGCAGCGGGGCAGCTTTGAACACTGAAGCTTTCTTT.

This clonotype appeared a few times. V gene TRBV5-6 combines with J gene TRBJ2-1, with D unresolved. From germline, CDR1 is SGHDT and CDR2 YYEEEE. V was trimmed by 1 base and J by 9 bases, leaving 8 bases between them. The CDR3 consists of 12 residues. The CDR3: CASSLYYGEQFF. CDR3 DNA: TGTGCCAGCAGCTTGTATTACGGTGAGCAGTTCTTC.

This clonotype came up many times. The chain recombines TRBV6-2 or TRBV6-3 with TRBJ2-7; 13 bases agree with TRBD2. CDR3 length: 15 amino acids. Trimming took 6 bases from V and 4 from J; bases not matched to a gene: 6. CDR1 is MNHEY, CDR2 SVGEGT, per germline. The CDR3 DNA is TGTGCCAGCAGAGGACTAGCGGGAGCGCGGTACGAGCAGTACTTC. Its protein is CASRGLAGARYEQYF.

The V and J genes are TRBV20-1 and TRBJ2-1; 8 bases align to TRBD2. The J segment lost 4 bases and the V segment lost 0 bases, leaving 2 bases of the junction unmatched. The CDR3 has 14 amino acids. The germline V gene has CDR1 DFQATT and CDR2 SNEGSKA (reference sequence). The CDR3 coding sequence is TGCAGTGCTAGAGATACTAGCGGTTACAATGAGCAGTTCTTC. It is translated as CSARDTSGYNEQFF.

The rearrangement joins TRBV19 to TRBJ2-7; 9 bases are a match to TRBD2. The CDR3 is 13 residues long. Trimming took 2 bases from V and 5 from J; bases not matched to a gene: 1. Germline V gives CDR1 LNHDA, CDR2 SQIVND (reference sequence). The CDR3 region has the DNA TGTGCCAGTAGTATACTAGCGGGAAACGAGCAGTACTTC. This translates into CASSILAGNEQYF.

This clonotype occurred many times. J is TRBJ2-7 and V is TRBV28; no definite D call. Per germline, CDR1 MDHEN and CDR2 SYDVKM. With 8 bases removed from V and 6 bases from J, the gap between germline ends came to 17 bases. CDR3 length: 13 amino acids. This chain's CDR3 is CASYDPPVGEQYF. The CDR3 coding sequence is TGTGCCAGCTACGACCCCCCGGTAGGCGAGCAGTACTTC.

This clonotype was observed a few times. This chain joins TRBV24-1 and TRBJ2-2; D ambiguous. The ends were cut back, 4 bases at V and 4 bases at J, with 18 bases in the middle. This CDR3 contains 17 residues. The germline CDR1 and CDR2 sequences are KGHDR and SFDVKD. The DNA for the CDR3 is TGTGCCACCAGTGACCCCGAAAGGCCCTTGGGCACCGGGGAGCTGTTTTTT. This sequence encodes CATSDPERPLGTGELFF.

This clonotype was seen repeatedly, ten times or more. The rearrangement joins TRBV20-1 to TRBJ2-1; D gene ambiguous. This CDR3 has 14 amino acids. CDR1 is DFQATT and CDR2 is SNEGSKA in the germline V gene (reference sequence). V lost 6 bases and J 0 bases, leaving 12 bases between the germline ends. CDR3 sequence reads: CSAPKGGSYNEQFF. The DNA of the CDR3 is TGCAGTGCCCCTAAGGGCGGCTCCTACAATGAGCAGTTCTTC.

The chain links TRBV20-1 to TRBJ2-4; tentatively, D is TRBD2 (7 bases). V was clipped by 5 bases and J by 8 bases, with 19 bases between them. Germline loops: CDR1 DFQATT, CDR2 SNEGSKA (reference sequence). There are 14 residues in the CDR3. The CDR3 region has the DNA TGCAGTGCTGGAGGGGGGGAGGGGGGTCACATTCAGTACTTC. Residues: CSAGGGEGGHIQYF.

The chain uses TRBV2 and TRBJ2-2, with 14 nucleotides matching TRBD2. The length of the CDR3 is 17 residues. Germline V CDR1 and CDR2: SNHLY, FYNNEI. Trimming took 6 bases from V and 5 from J; bases not matched to a gene: 8. The CDR3 spells CASSRGLAGVSTGELFF. CDR3 nucleotide sequence: TGTGCCAGCAGCCGGGGACTAGCGGGAGTATCAACCGGGGAGCTGTTTTTT.

The chain joins TRBV28 to TRBJ2-7; a possible D gene is TRBD2 (6 bases). V gave up 4 bases and J gave up 7 bases, with 11 bases separating them. The CDR3 extends over 12 amino acids. Germline CDR1 reads MDHEN; CDR2 reads SYDVKM. CDR3 sequence: CASSYDGGEQYF. DNA for the CDR3: TGTGCCAGCAGTTACGACGGAGGGGAGCAGTACTTC.

The chain is built from TRBV5-1 and TRBJ2-7; D is undetermined. Germline V gives CDR1 SGHRS, CDR2 YFSETQ. V lost 1 base and J 2 bases, leaving 13 bases between the germline ends. The CDR3 has 15 amino acids. In DNA form, the CDR3 reads TGCGCCAGCAGCTTGTTTTCCGGCTACACCTACGAGCAGTACTTC. Translation gives CASSLFSGYTYEQYF.

This clonotype has only a few counts. The V call is TRBV24-1, the J call TRBJ2-2; D is possibly TRBD2 (7 bases). The CDR3 loop spans 15 amino acids. Germline values: CDR1 KGHDR, CDR2 SFDVKD. Deletions cut 2 bases from V and 6 bases from J, with 12 bases between. The CDR3 DNA is TGTGCCACCAGTGATTGGGGGGGGCCCTCCGGGGAGCTGTTTTTT. It codes for CATSDWGGPSGELFF.

The rearrangement links TRBV11-2 to TRBJ2-1; D is unresolved. V was shortened by 1 base and J by 8 bases, with 6 bases between the two germline ends. The germline V gene has CDR1 SGHAT and CDR2 FQNNGV. This CDR3 is 12 amino acids long. CDR3 in amino acids: CASSLAYYEQFF. The CDR3 DNA reads as TGTGCCAGCAGCTTAGCCTATTATGAGCAGTTCTTC.

This clonotype was counted between two and nine times. V is TRBV7-6 and J is TRBJ2-7; 9 bases fit TRBD2. The CDR3 spans 15 residues. V shed 4 bases, J shed 2 bases, and the junction held 6 bases outside the gene matches. CDR1 is SGHVS and CDR2 is FNYEAQ in the germline V gene. CDR3 nucleotides: TGTGCCAGCAGCTCGATGACTAGCGGTACCTACGAGCAGTACTTC. Translated, it gives CASSSMTSGTYEQYF.

This clonotype was detected once. The rearrangement uses TRBV20-1 and TRBJ2-7; 9 positions match TRBD2. The CDR3 runs to 16 residues. CDR1 and CDR2 (germline): DFQATT, SNEGSKA (reference sequence). Trimming took 1 base from V and 0 from J; bases not matched to a gene: 7. The CDR3 here is CSARGPSGRSSYEQYF. CDR3 sequence (DNA): TGCAGTGCTAGAGGGCCCAGCGGGAGGAGCTCCTACGAGCAGTACTTC.

This clonotype showed up many times. The V gene is TRBV11-2, the J gene TRBJ2-1; D is ambiguous. The CDR3 loop spans 13 amino acids. In germline, CDR1 is SGHAT, CDR2 FQNNGV. Between the trimmed V and J ends, which lost 0 bases and 3 bases, there was a span of 3 bases. The CDR3, as DNA: TGTGCCAGCAGCTTAGAAATCTACAATGAGCAGTTCTTC. Protein product: CASSLEIYNEQFF. Complete variable domain (other parts from reference TRBV11-2 and TRBJ2-1): EAGVAQSPRYKIIEKRQSVAFWCNPISGHATLYWYQQILGQGPKLLIQFQNNGVVDDSQLPKDRFSAERLKGVDSTLKIQPAKLEDSAVYLCASSLEIYNEQFFGPGTRLTVL.

This clonotype was detected a few times. The J gene is TRBJ2-1, the V gene TRBV7-8; D is possibly TRBD2 (6 bases). The CDR3 sequence is 17 residues long. The germline V gene encodes CDR1 SGHVS and CDR2 FQNEAQ. The V end lost 5 bases, the J end lost 2 bases, and 19 bases lay between the germline ends. The CDR3 DNA sequence: TGTGCCAGCAGCCGCCCCCTTAGCGGAGGCCCCTACAATGAGCAGTTCTTC. Translation: CASSRPLSGGPYNEQFF.

This clonotype has just a few counts. The V call is TRBV5-1, the J call TRBJ2-3, with a possible D match to TRBD2 (5 bases). This CDR3 region has 14 residues. Germline V gives CDR1 SGHRS, CDR2 YFSETQ. Trimming took 1 base from V and 6 from J, leaving 12 bases between them. CDR3 amino acids: CASSLSRGLDTQYF. Here the CDR3 DNA reads TGCGCCAGCAGCTTGTCTCGCGGGTTGGATACGCAGTATTTT. The complete variable domain, with remaining parts taken from reference TRBV5-1 and TRBJ2-3, reads KAGVTQTPRYLIKTRGQQVTLSCSPISGHRSVSWYQQTPGQGLQFLFEYFSETQRNKGNFPGRFSGRQFSNSRSEMNVSTLELGDSALYLCASSLSRGLDTQYFGPGTRLTVL.

This chain uses TRBV7-3 with TRBJ2-2, with D perhaps TRBD2 (5 bases). The CDR3 sequence is 14 residues long. Germline lookup yields CDR1 SGHTA and CDR2 FQGTGA. V lost 6 bases to trimming and J lost 6 bases, with 14 bases between them. The CDR3 bases are TGTGCCAGCAGTTCTACTAGTTTGGCCGGGGAGCTGTTTTTT. Translating it yields CASSSTSLAGELFF.

At least ten counts were recorded for this clonotype. The chain uses TRBV29-1 and TRBJ2-1, with 15 bases lining up with TRBD2. V lost 7 bases to trimming and J lost 9 bases; unmatched junction nucleotides: 4. This CDR3 region has 13 residues. Germline V gene lookup returns CDR1 SQVTM and CDR2 ANQGSEA. CDR3 protein: CSGGLAGGLEQFF. The DNA for the CDR3 is TGCAGCGGCGGACTAGCGGGAGGGCTTGAGCAGTTCTTC.

The DNA for the CDR3 is TGTGCCAGCAGCCTTAACGGTATGGTCCCAACGGGGGAGCTGTTTTTT. Protein product: CASSLNGMVPTGELFF. This chain links TRBV7-9 with TRBJ2-2; the D is unclear. Germline CDR1 reads SEHNR; CDR2 reads FQNEAQ (reference sequence). Trimming took 5 bases from V and 8 from J, leaving 21 bases between them. CDR3 length: 16 residues.

The rearrangement joins TRBV20-1 to TRBJ2-7; D gene unclear. Germline CDR1 is DFQATT and CDR2 is SNEGSKA (reference sequence). This CDR3 comprises 15 residues. V was pared by 1 base and J by 6 bases, with 19 bases between. The CDR3 region has the DNA TGCAGTGCTAGAGCCCTACTCCCCCAAGTGGGCGAGCAGTACTTC. This gives the protein CSARALLPQVGEQYF.

This sequence joins TRBV19 and TRBJ1-1; 8 bases align to TRBD1. Germline V gene data show CDR1 as LNHDA and CDR2 as SQIVND (reference sequence). V was pared by 5 bases and J by 6 bases, with 14 bases of the junction left unmatched. The length of the CDR3 is 16 residues. DNA of the CDR3: TGTGCCAGTAGTGCCCCGACAGGGGCGGAGGCGCCTGAAGCTTTCTTT. Translation: CASSAPTGAEAPEAFF. Variable domain in full (rest from reference TRBV19 and TRBJ1-1): DGGITQSPKYLFRKEGQNVTLSCEQNLNHDAMYWYRQDPGQGLRLIYYSQIVNDFQKGDIAEGYSVSREKKESFPLTVTSAQKNPTAFYLCASSAPTGAEAPEAFFGQGTRLTVV.

This chain joins TRBV12-5 and TRBJ2-1; TRBD2 agrees at 10 bases. V was clipped by 6 bases and J by 6 bases; unmatched bases: 8. Germline V gene data show CDR1 as LGHNT and CDR2 as FRNRAP. The CDR3 has 15 residues. CDR3 in DNA: TGTGCTAGTGGAGAAAGCGGGAGGGCTTCCAATGAGCAGTTCTTC. It codes for CASGESGRASNEQFF.

The chain couples TRBV14 to TRBJ2-2; weak D call: TRBD1 (6 bases). Germline V lookup: CDR1 SGHDN, CDR2 FVKESK. V lost 0 bases and J lost 5, with 16 bases in between. There are 17 residues in the CDR3. DNA of the CDR3: TGTGCCAGCAGCCAAGATGGATCAGGGGCGAGAACCGGGGAGCTGTTTTTT. Translating it yields CASSQDGSGARTGELFF.

This chain connects TRBV2 to TRBJ1-5; D is undetermined. The germline gives CDR1 SNHLY, CDR2 FYNNEI. The V gene lost 5 bases and the J gene lost 4 bases, with 3 bases spanning the gap. This CDR3 region has 11 residues. CDR3 DNA sequence: TGTGCCAGCAGTCTGAATCAGCCCCAGCATTTT. Translated, it gives CASSLNQPQHF.

The chain links TRBV19 to TRBJ2-1; D is ambiguous. Trimming stripped 3 bases from V and 9 bases from J, with 12 bases between. Germline CDR1 is LNHDA and CDR2 is SQIVND (reference sequence). The CDR3 contains 13 residues. CDR3 bases: TGTGCCAGTAGTATCCCTAGATATGGTGAGCAGTTCTTC. Encoded protein: CASSIPRYGEQFF.